Below, 30 T cell receptor beta chains from the same sample are listed, as sequenced in a study of blood T cell repertoires in COVID-19. Here immunoSEQ multiplex PCR was the method, and the copy in TCRdb shows in-frame clones only, minus some. The table has around 230,000 clones, 70% to 90% seen once. The sequencing sample was made of peripheral blood. The receptors come from a man in his fifties with COVID-19, enrolled during active disease.

This sequence joins TRBV7-8 and TRBJ2-7; 7 bases line up with TRBD1. V gave up 2 bases and J gave up 6 bases; unmatched junction bases: 13. The CDR3 sequence is 16 residues long. Germline V gene data show CDR1 as SGHVS and CDR2 as FQNEAQ. This chain's CDR3 is CASSLTTGDPSGEQYF. For the CDR3, the DNA is TGTGCCAGCAGCTTAACAACAGGGGACCCCTCCGGCGAGCAGTACTTC.

V is TRBV9 and J is TRBJ1-2; D uncertain. The CDR3 spans 13 residues. Germline CDR1 reads SGDLS; CDR2 reads YYNGEE. Trimming pared 7 bases from V and 4 bases from J, leaving 14 bases between. The CDR3 bases are TGTGCCAGCGGGGAGGGTGGCCGCTATGGCTACACCTTC. Translation gives CASGEGGRYGYTF.

This chain uses TRBV5-8 with TRBJ2-1, with 7 positions matching TRBD1. The germline gives CDR1 SGHTS, CDR2 YDEGEE. The length of the CDR3 is 16 residues. Trimming cost V 2 bases and J 5 bases; bases outside gene matches: 10. CDR3 residues: CASSFNRGYQDNEQFF. The CDR3 DNA reads as TGTGCCAGCAGCTTCAACAGGGGATATCAAGACAATGAGCAGTTCTTC.

The rearrangement links TRBV27 to TRBJ2-5; TRBD1 matches at 7 bases. V lost 6 bases, J lost 2 bases, and 6 bases stayed unmatched. The CDR3 has 14 residues. The germline V gene has CDR1 MNHEY and CDR2 SMNVEV (reference sequence). As DNA, the CDR3 is TGTGCCAGCAGCCGACAGGGATCTCAAGAGACCCAGTACTTC. This gives the protein CASSRQGSQETQYF.

This clone was recorded only once. V gene TRBV3-1 (or the pseudogene TRBV3-2) combines with J gene TRBJ1-4; D not resolved. V dropped 0 bases and J dropped 5 bases, with 10 bases sitting between them. CDR3 size: 15 residues. Germline V gene sequence: CDR1 LGHDT, CDR2 YNNKEL (reference sequence). CDR3 bases: TGTGCCAGCAGCCAAGAGGAGGTGACAAATGAAAAACTGTTTTTT. Translated: CASSQEEVTNEKLFF.

The chain is built from TRBV19 and TRBJ2-7; 9 bases fit TRBD1. With V trimmed by 3 bases and J by 4 bases, 4 bases remained unmatched. In germline, CDR1 is LNHDA, CDR2 SQIVND (reference sequence). The CDR3 has 14 amino acids. Here the CDR3 reads CASSIGTGWYEQYF. DNA for the CDR3: TGTGCCAGTAGTATCGGGACAGGGTGGTACGAGCAGTACTTC.

A word on this clone: Other DNA sequences in this specimen translate into the identical CDR3. J is TRBJ2-7 and V is TRBV5-1, with a tentative D call TRBD2 (6 bases). Trimming took off 2 bases at V and 1 base at J, with 10 bases between the two ends. Germline lookup yields CDR1 SGHRS and CDR2 YFSETQ. CDR3 length: 14 residues. CDR3 residues: CASSLGAGSYEQYF. The CDR3 DNA reads as TGCGCCAGCAGCTTAGGGGCGGGGTCCTACGAGCAGTACTTC.

The chain carries TRBV28 and TRBJ2-7, with D possibly matching TRBD2 (7 bases). Trimming took 4 bases from V and 0 from J, leaving 13 bases between them. Germline values: CDR1 MDHEN, CDR2 SYDVKM. The length of the CDR3 is 15 residues. In DNA form, the CDR3 reads TGTGCCAGCAGTTCGGGGGGCAGAAGCTCCTACGAGCAGTACTTC. Its protein product is CASSSGGRSSYEQYF.

The rearrangement links TRBV19 to TRBJ1-2; 12 nucleotides match TRBD1. CDR3 length equals 14 residues. Per germline, CDR1 LNHDA and CDR2 SQIVND (reference sequence). V lost 6 bases to trimming and J lost 3 bases; unmatched junction nucleotides: 2. As DNA, the CDR3 is TGTGCCAGTAGGGGACAGGGGGCCGACTATGGCTACACCTTC. Encoded protein: CASRGQGADYGYTF.

The chain recombines TRBV29-1 with TRBJ2-5; 7 bases line up with TRBD2. CDR3 length equals 13 residues. Germline lookup yields CDR1 SQVTM and CDR2 ANQGSEA. V dropped 7 bases and J dropped 6; count of bases not matched to a gene: 11. The CDR3 region is CSAGLAGLKTQYF. CDR3 DNA: TGCAGCGCCGGGTTAGCGGGTTTAAAGACCCAGTACTTC.

This clone was observed once. The chain combines TRBV23-1 with TRBJ1-6; D may be TRBD1 (5 bases). TRBV23-1 is given ORF status, its function remaining uncertain. V lost 3 bases and J 8 bases, leaving 17 bases between the germline ends. This CDR3 spans 16 amino acids. The DNA for the CDR3 is TGCGCCAGCAGTCATTATGGTAGGGGCCTCGATTCACCCCTCCACTTT. It is translated as CASSHYGRGLDSPLHF.

The chain carries TRBV27 and TRBJ2-4, with D possibly TRBD2 on 5 matching bases. CDR3 length equals 16 residues. The V end lost 8 bases, the J end lost 6 bases, and 23 bases lay between the germline ends. The V gene's germline CDR1 is MNHEY and CDR2 SMNVEV (reference sequence). Here the CDR3 DNA reads TGTGCCAGCGCCTCCTTGCTCGGGGTGCCAAGAAACATTCAGTACTTC. Its translation is CASASLLGVPRNIQYF.

The rearrangement joins TRBV6-2 or TRBV6-3 to TRBJ1-6; tentative D call: TRBD1 (5 bases). Germline V gene data show CDR1 as MNHEY and CDR2 as SVGEGT. CDR3 length equals 18 residues. Trimming cost V 0 bases and J 0 bases, with 12 bases left between them. CDR3 nucleotide sequence: TGTGCCAGCAGTTACTCCGGTCGGGGGATCTCCTATAATTCACCCCTCCACTTT. Protein: CASSYSGRGISYNSPLHF.

The chain combines TRBV2 with TRBJ1-3; 8 bases map to TRBD1. The CDR3 has 15 amino acids. Germline trimming cut 2 bases from V and 3 bases from J; bases unmatched to any gene: 3. The germline V gene has CDR1 SNHLY and CDR2 FYNNEI. This CDR3 is CASSETGGLGNTIYF. CDR3 sequence (DNA): TGTGCCAGCAGTGAAACAGGGGGGCTTGGAAACACCATATATTTT.

For the CDR3, the DNA is TGTGCCAGCAGTTACGGGACAGGGGAGATAAGAAATCAGCCCCAGCATTTT. Translated, it gives CASSYGTGEIRNQPQHF. The chain links TRBV6-9 to TRBJ1-5, with TRBD1 identical over 10 bases. This CDR3 has 17 residues. Trimming removed 3 bases from V and 4 bases from J; junction bases left unmatched: 9. CDR1 is MNHGY, CDR2 SVAAGI, per germline.

The genes are TRBV30 and TRBJ1-5, with D unresolved. CDR3 size: 13 residues. V dropped 2 bases and J dropped 2 bases, with 7 bases sitting between them. Germline V gives CDR1 GTSNPN, CDR2 SVGIG (reference sequence). The CDR3 coding sequence is TGTGCCTGGAGTAGCATCGGCAATCAGCCCCAGCATTTT. Translating gives CAWSSIGNQPQHF.

CDR3 loop: CASSLMASGGANTQYF. In nucleotides, the CDR3 is TGTGCCAGCAGTTTAATGGCGAGCGGGGGGGCCAATACGCAGTATTTT. This chain joins TRBV28 and TRBJ2-3, with 10 bases matching TRBD2. The germline CDR1 and CDR2 sequences are MDHEN and SYDVKM. V shed 2 bases, J shed 7 bases, and the junction held 9 bases outside the gene matches. The CDR3 is 16 amino acids.

The chain combines TRBV27 with TRBJ1-5; D is possibly TRBD1 (5 bases). Germline V gene sequence: CDR1 MNHEY, CDR2 SMNVEV (reference sequence). The CDR3 sequence is 14 residues long. Trimming left V 3 bases short and J 2 bases short, with 8 bases between. The CDR3 bases are TGTGCCAGCAGTTTGTCGGGGGGCAATCAGCCCCAGCATTTT. Translating gives CASSLSGGNQPQHF.

V and J are TRBV10-3 and TRBJ2-7; 9 nucleotides match TRBD1. The J segment lost 0 bases and the V segment lost 8 bases, leaving 17 bases of the junction unmatched. The CDR3 length is 18 residues. Germline assignment: CDR1 ENHRY and CDR2 SYGVKD. The CDR3 DNA follows: TGTGCCATCCGTCCGGGACAGGGTCTAGGGAAGCCCTCCTACGAGCAGTACTTC. It yields the protein CAIRPGQGLGKPSYEQYF.

The V gene is TRBV11-3, the J gene TRBJ2-5; TRBD1 aligns across 9 bases. This CDR3 is built from 15 residues. CDR1 and CDR2 (germline): SGHNT, YENEEA. After removal of 5 bases from V and 4 bases from J, the junction contained 8 bases not matched to a gene. The DNA for the CDR3 is TGTGCCAGCAGCCCGGGACAGGGTTTGGGAGAGACCCAGTACTTC. As protein: CASSPGQGLGETQYF.

The chain recombines TRBV11-3 with TRBJ2-2; tentatively, D is TRBD2 (7 bases). Germline CDR1 reads SGHNT; CDR2 reads YENEEA. Trimming cost V 5 bases and J 0 bases, with 10 bases left between them. The CDR3 sequence is 15 residues long. The CDR3 reads CASSGGAANTGELFF. In DNA, the CDR3 is TGTGCCAGCAGCGGGGGGGCAGCGAACACCGGGGAGCTGTTTTTT.

The chain links TRBV28 to TRBJ2-2, with 11 bases matching TRBD1. V shed 7 bases and J 6 bases; nucleotides not matched to a gene: 7. Germline loops: CDR1 MDHEN, CDR2 SYDVKM. CDR3 length equals 15 residues. The CDR3 DNA is TGTGCCAGCATACAACCGGGACAGGGGGCCGGGGAGCTGTTTTTT. It translates to CASIQPGQGAGELFF.

This chain links TRBV2 with TRBJ2-2; 11 bases line up with TRBD2. Germline CDR1 SNHLY, CDR2 FYNNEI. V lost 1 base to trimming and J lost 5 bases; unmatched junction nucleotides: 0. CDR3 length equals 15 residues. For the CDR3, the DNA is TGTGCCAGCAGTGAAGGACTAGCGGGGACCGGGGAGCTGTTTTTT. Protein sequence: CASSEGLAGTGELFF.

The chain carries TRBV25-1 and TRBJ2-7, with a possible D match to TRBD1 (5 bases). The germline V gene has CDR1 MGHDK and CDR2 SYGVNS. The CDR3 totals 13 residues. Trimming cost V 0 bases and J 6 bases, with 9 bases left between them. Here the CDR3 reads CASSEYPTVEQYF. CDR3 nucleotide sequence: TGTGCCAGCAGTGAATACCCGACAGTCGAGCAGTACTTC.

The V and J genes are TRBV5-4 and TRBJ2-7, with TRBD2 matching 10 bases. The germline CDR1 and CDR2 sequences are SGHNT and YYREEE (reference sequence). The trim removed 3 bases at V and 2 bases at J, leaving 5 bases unmatched. CDR3 length: 15 amino acids. CDR3 residues: CASSSRTSGPYEQYF. The DNA for the CDR3 is TGTGCCAGCAGCTCGAGGACTAGCGGACCCTACGAGCAGTACTTC.

The V call is TRBV5-1, the J call TRBJ2-5; a possible D gene is TRBD1 (6 bases). The V gene lost 5 bases and the J gene lost 1 base, with 9 bases spanning the gap. CDR1 and CDR2 (germline): SGHRS, YFSETQ. The CDR3 runs 13 residues. CDR3 sequence: CASRGDIQETQYF. In DNA, the CDR3 is TGCGCCAGCAGAGGGGACATCCAAGAGACCCAGTACTTC.

CDR3 in amino acids: CASSFPGGVLAEAFF. Here the CDR3 DNA reads TGTGCCAGTAGTTTCCCGGGCGGGGTTTTAGCGGAAGCTTTCTTT. The rearrangement uses TRBV19 and TRBJ1-1; D gene unclear. Per the germline V gene, CDR1 is LNHDA and CDR2 is SQIVND (reference sequence). The CDR3 loop spans 15 amino acids. The V end was cut by 5 bases, the J end by 8 bases, with 21 bases between.

This rearrangement joins TRBV18 to TRBJ1-6; 9 bases match TRBD1. This CDR3 region has 14 residues. Trimming at V came to 0 bases and at J to 9 bases, leaving 0 bases not matched to a gene. CDR1 KGHSH and CDR2 LQKENI come from the germline V gene. The CDR3 nucleotides are TGTGCCAGCTCACCACCGGACAGGGGTTCACCCCTCCACTTT. It codes for CASSPPDRGSPLHF.

The count of this clone is one. The rearrangement uses TRBV27 and TRBJ2-7; a possible D gene is TRBD1 (6 bases). V lost 8 bases, J lost 4 bases, and 21 bases lay in between. Germline values: CDR1 MNHEY, CDR2 SMNVEV (reference sequence). The CDR3 is 15 amino acids. The chain's CDR3 is CASRGQSAYIYEQYF. CDR3 DNA: TGTGCCAGCCGCGGACAGAGTGCCTATATATACGAGCAGTACTTC.

This clone was found a few times. The chain employs TRBV10-2 and TRBJ2-2, with a weak D call TRBD2 (6 bases). V shed 10 bases and J shed 3 bases, with 15 bases lying between them. CDR1 is WSHSY, CDR2 SAAADI, per germline. The CDR3 is 14 amino acids. This CDR3 reads CATTRVADTGELFF. As DNA, the CDR3 is TGCGCCACCACAAGGGTAGCGGACACCGGGGAGCTGTTTTTT.